One and the same sample provided the 22 T cell receptor beta chains below, sequenced in a study of T cells in Graves' hyperthyroidism and ophthalmopathy. Using RNA transcripts as the source, TCR beta CDR3 regions were amplified. With the HTBI primer set, the TCR CDR3 went through a first round of RT-PCR. One entry per CDR3 protein results from TCRdb running MiXCR on the multiplex PCR reads. The sample carries 330,000 or so distinct CDR3 sequences, roughly a fifth recorded once. Sequenced input: blood. These receptors came from a man aged 50-60 years with Graves' ophthalmopathy.

The chain links TRBV3-1 to TRBJ2-7; 9 nucleotides agree with TRBD2. The CDR3 spans 17 residues. Germline assignment: CDR1 LGHDT and CDR2 YNNKEL (reference sequence). V lost 2 bases and J lost 6; bases outside the gene matches: 14. In DNA form, the CDR3 reads TGTGCCAGCAGCCAACCTCTGGCGGGAGGGCCCCCCACCGAGCAGTACTTC. Its translation: CASSQPLAGGPPTEQYF.

The J gene is TRBJ2-1, the V gene TRBV5-1; 9 bases match TRBD2. The V gene's germline CDR1 is SGHRS and CDR2 YFSETQ. The junction had 5 bases not matched to a gene; V was cut back by 5 bases and J by 5 bases. CDR3 length: 14 residues. CDR3 in amino acids: CASRQREVNNEQFF. The CDR3 bases are TGCGCCAGCAGACAGCGGGAGGTTAACAATGAGCAGTTCTTC.

The gene calls are TRBV6-5 and TRBJ2-5; D gene uncertain. This CDR3 comprises 16 residues. V gave up 1 base and J gave up 5 bases, with 17 bases separating them. The germline V gene has CDR1 MNHEY and CDR2 SVGAGI. The CDR3: CASSYFGHTVQETQYF. The CDR3 DNA is TGTGCCAGCAGTTACTTCGGTCACACCGTCCAGGAGACCCAGTACTTC.

As for this clonotype: An end of the junction does not agree with germline; a read error may underlie this. This sequence joins TRBV19 and TRBJ2-3, with D possibly TRBD2 on 6 matching bases. Germline assignment: CDR1 LNHDA and CDR2 SQIVND (reference sequence). This CDR3 is built from 14 residues. CDR3 protein: CASSLEGLADTQYF. The DNA for the CDR3 is TGTGCCAGTAGTTTAGAGGGACTCGCAGATACGCAGTATTTT.

The sample holds a few counts of this clonotype. The rearrangement uses TRBV29-1 and TRBJ2-7; D remains ambiguous. V was clipped by 6 bases and J by 2 bases, with 14 bases between them. Per germline, CDR1 SQVTM and CDR2 ANQGSEA. CDR3 length: 13 residues. This chain's CDR3 is CSVGSRSTYEQYF. CDR3 bases: TGCAGCGTAGGGTCTAGGTCGACCTACGAGCAGTACTTC.

This clonotype showed up many times. This chain links TRBV7-3 with TRBJ2-1; TRBD2 agrees at 8 bases. Unmatched junction bases numbered 4, after V lost 2 bases and J lost 4 bases. Germline V CDR1 and CDR2: SGHTA, FQGTGA. There are 15 residues in the CDR3. In nucleotides, the CDR3 is TGTGCCAGCAGCTTAGCGGGAGGAGAGTACAATGAGCAGTTCTTC. Translated: CASSLAGGEYNEQFF.

In this sample, this clonotype turned up a few times. The chain employs TRBV3-1 and TRBJ2-5; D remains ambiguous. CDR1 and CDR2 from the germline V gene are LGHDT and YNNKEL (reference sequence). This CDR3 is 13 amino acids long. Trimming removed 1 base at V and 5 bases at J, with 8 bases between. CDR3 in amino acids: CASSQGVLETQYF. CDR3 bases: TGTGCCAGCAGCCAAGGGGTACTGGAGACCCAGTACTTC.

This chain links TRBV19 with TRBJ2-6, with 8 bases lining up with TRBD2. There are 19 residues in the CDR3. The germline gives CDR1 LNHDA, CDR2 SQIVND (reference sequence). Losses at the gene ends were 3 bases for V and 0 bases for J; bases not matched to a gene: 10. The CDR3 DNA sequence: TGTGCCAGTAGTATGTACGGGGGGGATGGGAACTCTGGGGCCAACGTCCTGACTTTC. This encodes CASSMYGGDGNSGANVLTF.

The J gene is TRBJ2-5, the V gene TRBV2; 9 bases map to TRBD2. The CDR3 is 14 residues long. CDR1 is SNHLY, CDR2 FYNNEI, per germline. The V and J ends lost 2 bases and 5 bases, in that order; junction bases with no gene match: 3. This CDR3 is CASSELAGSETQYF. The CDR3 bases are TGTGCCAGCAGTGAACTAGCGGGATCGGAGACCCAGTACTTC.

The chain is built from TRBV19 and TRBJ1-1; 8 nucleotides match TRBD1. CDR3 length: 15 residues. Germline V gives CDR1 LNHDA, CDR2 SQIVND (reference sequence). Losses at the gene ends were 4 bases for V and 4 bases for J; bases not matched to a gene: 8. The CDR3 here is CASSTWTGNPTEAFF. In DNA form, the CDR3 reads TGTGCCAGTAGTACCTGGACAGGGAATCCCACTGAAGCTTTCTTT.

This clonotype showed up just a few times. V gene TRBV28 combines with J gene TRBJ2-3; TRBD1 agrees at 8 bases. CDR1 is MDHEN and CDR2 is SYDVKM in the germline V gene. This CDR3 region has 13 residues. V lost 7 bases, J lost 1 base, and 1 base stayed unmatched. In nucleotides, the CDR3 is TGTGCCAGCATGGGACAGGGCACAGATACGCAGTATTTT. Its protein product is CASMGQGTDTQYF.

The sample holds many counts of this clonotype. The CDR3 DNA sequence: TGTGCCAGCCGGGAAGCGGGAAAGGACTACGAGCAGTACTTC. This translates into CASREAGKDYEQYF. The chain combines TRBV6-1 with TRBJ2-7; 7 bases are shared with TRBD2. Trimming removed 8 bases from V and 3 bases from J; junction bases left unmatched: 10. Per the germline V gene, CDR1 is MNHNS and CDR2 is SASEGT. The CDR3 extends over 14 amino acids.

Here the CDR3 reads CASSEWVTAYSTDTQYF. CDR3 nucleotide sequence: TGTGCCAGCAGTGAATGGGTTACAGCGTATAGCACAGATACGCAGTATTTT. The chain combines TRBV25-1 with TRBJ2-3; D uncertain. Germline-derived CDR1 and CDR2 are MGHDK and SYGVNS. The CDR3 is 17 residues long. Trimming took off 1 base at V and 0 bases at J, with 14 bases between the two ends.

V is TRBV27 and J is TRBJ1-5; a weak D match, TRBD1 (5 bases). The germline gives CDR1 MNHEY, CDR2 SMNVEV (reference sequence). V was pared by 10 bases and J by 0 bases, with 16 bases between. CDR3 length equals 15 residues. The CDR3: CATSPRAGSNQPQHF. In DNA, the CDR3 is TGTGCCACCTCTCCCAGGGCCGGTAGCAATCAGCCCCAGCATTTT.

This clonotype was picked up many times. The V gene is TRBV10-3, the J gene TRBJ2-3; 13 positions agree with TRBD2. The CDR3 covers 14 residues. Germline CDR1 reads ENHRY; CDR2 reads SYGVKD. V was clipped by 11 bases and J by 4 bases; unmatched bases: 6. Here the CDR3 reads CAVTSGRAPDTQYF. CDR3 nucleotides: TGTGCCGTTACTAGCGGGAGGGCCCCAGATACGCAGTATTTT.

CDR3 nucleotides: TGTGCCAGCAGTGAATCTGGCAGGTACAATGAGCAGTTCTTC. It is translated as CASSESGRYNEQFF. This chain uses TRBV6-1 with TRBJ2-1; no reliable D call. The V and J ends lost 2 bases and 4 bases respectively, with 9 bases between them. This CDR3 has 14 amino acids. CDR1 is MNHNS, CDR2 SASEGT, per germline.

This clonotype has only a few counts. V gene TRBV28 combines with J gene TRBJ2-5, with a tentative D call TRBD1 (6 bases). V was pared by 1 base and J by 0 bases, with 21 bases between. This CDR3 has 19 residues. Germline V gene sequence: CDR1 MDHEN, CDR2 SYDVKM. The CDR3 spells CASSLYGRTKDRYQETQYF. Written as DNA, the CDR3 is TGTGCCAGCAGTTTATATGGCAGAACAAAGGACAGATACCAAGAGACCCAGTACTTC.

The gene calls are TRBV6-5 and TRBJ2-1; D is undetermined. Germline CDR1 and CDR2: MNHEY and SVGAGI. This CDR3 spans 14 amino acids. Trimming took 2 bases from V and 4 from J, leaving 9 bases between them. In nucleotides, the CDR3 is TGTGCCAGCAGTTACCTAGGCCGTTACAATGAGCAGTTCTTC. Its protein product is CASSYLGRYNEQFF.

Ten or more counts support this clonotype. The chain uses TRBV27 and TRBJ2-1; either TRBD1 or TRBD2 may fit D (5 bases each). V was trimmed by 6 bases and J by 9 bases, leaving 18 bases between them. Germline CDR1 is MNHEY and CDR2 is SMNVEV (reference sequence). The CDR3 has 14 residues. The CDR3 sequence is CASSDGRGLGEQFF. CDR3 in DNA: TGTGCCAGCAGCGATGGTCGGGGCCTGGGTGAGCAGTTCTTC.

The V and J genes are TRBV7-9 and TRBJ2-5, with a weak D call TRBD2 (5 bases). The V end was cut by 5 bases, the J end by 0 bases, with 16 bases between. Germline-derived CDR1 and CDR2 are SEHNR and FQNEAQ (reference sequence). This CDR3 is built from 16 residues. CDR3 loop: CASSPLTGRYQETQYF. CDR3 sequence (DNA): TGTGCCAGCAGCCCCCTAACGGGAAGGTACCAAGAGACCCAGTACTTC.

This clonotype has a count of ten or more. The rearrangement links TRBV12-3 or TRBV12-4 to TRBJ2-5; tentatively, D is TRBD1 (5 bases). The CDR3 loop spans 14 amino acids. Deletions cut 6 bases from V and 7 bases from J, with 18 bases between. Written as DNA, the CDR3 is TGTGCCAGCAGACCGGACACATCCTCGGCGACCCAGTACTTC. Amino acids: CASRPDTSSATQYF.

This clonotype was seen more than once but under ten times. The chain is built from TRBV11-2 and TRBJ1-3; unclear D gene. The CDR3 is made up of 15 amino acids. V lost 0 bases and J lost 5, with 11 bases in between. Germline assignment: CDR1 SGHAT and CDR2 FQNNGV. In nucleotides, the CDR3 is TGTGCCAGCAGCTTAGAATACGGAACCAGAAACACCATATATTTT. Translation gives CASSLEYGTRNTIYF. The full variable domain, completed using reference TRBV11-2 and TRBJ1-3, is EAGVAQSPRYKIIEKRQSVAFWCNPISGHATLYWYQQILGQGPKLLIQFQNNGVVDDSQLPKDRFSAERLKGVDSTLKIQPAKLEDSAVYLCASSLEYGTRNTIYFGEGSWLTVV.